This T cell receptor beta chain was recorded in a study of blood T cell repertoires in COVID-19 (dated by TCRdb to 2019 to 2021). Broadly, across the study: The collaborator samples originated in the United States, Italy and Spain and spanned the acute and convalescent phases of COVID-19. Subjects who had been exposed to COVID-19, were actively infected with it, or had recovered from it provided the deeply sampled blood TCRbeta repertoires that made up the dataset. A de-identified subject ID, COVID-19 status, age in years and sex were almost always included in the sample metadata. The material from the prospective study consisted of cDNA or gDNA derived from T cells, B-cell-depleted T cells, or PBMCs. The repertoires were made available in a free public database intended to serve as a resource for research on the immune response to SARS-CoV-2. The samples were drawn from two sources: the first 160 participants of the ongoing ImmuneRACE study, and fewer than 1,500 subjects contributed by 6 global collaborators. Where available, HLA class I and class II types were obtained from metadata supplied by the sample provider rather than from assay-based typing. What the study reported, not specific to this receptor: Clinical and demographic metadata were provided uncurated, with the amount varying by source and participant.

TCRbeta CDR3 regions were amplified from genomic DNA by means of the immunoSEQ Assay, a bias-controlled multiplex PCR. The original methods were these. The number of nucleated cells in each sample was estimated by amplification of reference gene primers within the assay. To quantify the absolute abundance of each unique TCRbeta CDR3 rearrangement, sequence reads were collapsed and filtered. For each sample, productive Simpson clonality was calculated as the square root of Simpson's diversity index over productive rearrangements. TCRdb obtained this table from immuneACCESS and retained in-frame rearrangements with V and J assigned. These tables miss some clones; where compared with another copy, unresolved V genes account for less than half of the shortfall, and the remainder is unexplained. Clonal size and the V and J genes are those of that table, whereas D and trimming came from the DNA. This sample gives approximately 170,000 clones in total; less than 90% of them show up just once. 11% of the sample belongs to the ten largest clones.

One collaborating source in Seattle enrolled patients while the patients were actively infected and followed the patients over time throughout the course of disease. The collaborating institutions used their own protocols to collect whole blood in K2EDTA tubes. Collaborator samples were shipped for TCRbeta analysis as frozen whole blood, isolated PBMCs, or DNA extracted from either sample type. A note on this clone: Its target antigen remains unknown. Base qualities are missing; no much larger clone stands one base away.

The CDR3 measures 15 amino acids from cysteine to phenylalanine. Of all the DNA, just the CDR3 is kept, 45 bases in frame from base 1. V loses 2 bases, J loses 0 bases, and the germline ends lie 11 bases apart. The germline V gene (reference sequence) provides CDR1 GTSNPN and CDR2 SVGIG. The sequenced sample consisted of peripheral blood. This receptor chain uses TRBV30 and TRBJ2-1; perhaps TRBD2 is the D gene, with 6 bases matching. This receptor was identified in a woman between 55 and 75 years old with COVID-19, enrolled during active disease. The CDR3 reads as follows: CAWSSGFSSYNEQFF. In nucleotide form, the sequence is TGTGCCTGGAGTAGCGGGTTTAGCTCCTACAATGAGCAGTTCTTC.